This T cell receptor (beta chain) was recorded in a study of regulatory T cells in long-lasting Graves disease. A remark on this clonotype: Antigen unknown.

The study, taken as a whole, reports: Gene preferences differed: TRBV28, TRBJ1-2, TRBJ2-5 in persistent cases.

This CDR3 is built from 15 residues. Losses at the gene ends were 2 bases for V and 3 bases for J; bases not matched to a gene: 3. The germline V gene encodes CDR1 LNHDA and CDR2 SQIVND (reference sequence). The time point: newly diagnosed GD, antithyroid drugs for less than 3 months. Preparation of the TCR library used RNA extracted from PBMCs. CDR3 regions were amplified by Arm-PCR using iRepertoire HTBI primers to build TCR beta libraries. TCRdb analysed the multiplex PCR reads with MiXCR anew, one entry per CDR3 protein. Among a few hundred thousand distinct CDR3 sequences listed, about 14% were seen once. These data were likewise used in another study, on T cells in Graves' hyperthyroidism and ophthalmopathy.

This specimen was peripheral blood mononuclear cells (PBMCs), taken at new diagnosis, from a patient treated with antithyroid drugs. The receptor was isolated from a woman in her forties or fifties with Graves disease. The gene calls are TRBV19 and TRBJ2-4, with TRBD2 matching over 8 bases. CDR3 bases: TGTGCCAGTAGTATACGGGGGGGCCGCAAAAACATTCAGTACTTC. Translated: CASSIRGGRKNIQYF.